This TCR beta chain was identified in a study of T-cell reconstitution after alpha-beta-depleted transplantation in children. Study-wide findings and caveats: Newly made T cells mostly supplied T-cell counts and diversity one year after transplant. There were some patients whose high TCRbeta diversity at day 60 came from surviving recipient T cells and thymic progenitors. The study reportedly traced alpha-beta T cells about two months after transplant to several hundred expanded graft clones.

Many counts were recorded for this clonotype. As yet, its antigen is unknown. The TCRbeta library was prepared with unique molecular identifiers. Each CDR3 protein is one row after TCRdb ran MiXCR on the PCR reads. The sample consists of 150,000 to 200,000 distinct CDR3 sequences, around 10% of them appearing once. The CDR3 consists of 15 residues. Germline-derived CDR1 and CDR2 are SGHTA and FQGNSA. The V end lost 5 bases, the J end lost 5 bases, and 18 bases lay between the germline ends. The chain couples TRBV7-2 to TRBJ1-1; tentative D call: TRBD1 (6 bases). The clonotype comes from a boy between 2 and 10 years old with acute myeloid leukemia, due to receive a stem cell transplant. The starting material was PBMCs, obtained before TCRalphabeta/CD19-depleted stem cell transplant. The CDR3 DNA reads TGTGCCAGCAGCGTAGGGGGGCCGGGTTTAACTGAAGCTTTCTTT. It specifies CASSVGGPGLTEAFF. Supplemented by reference TRBV7-2 and TRBJ1-1, the full variable domain reads GAGVSQSPSNKVTEKGKDVELRCDPISGHTALYWYRQSLGQGLEFLIYFQGNSAPDKSGLPSDRFSAERTGGSVSTLTIQRTQQEDSAVYLCASSVGGPGLTEAFFGQGTRLTVV.